The text below deals with one T cell receptor (beta chain). The antigen is unknown. Its ends do not fully match the called genes, so a read error is possible. This sample was taken from a study of T-cell memory formation after mild COVID-19. Germline V gives CDR1 LGHNT, CDR2 FRNRAP. The CDR3 runs to 17 residues. Study-wide results and limits: Largely, contracting CD4+ clones fell within CM and EM, and contracting CD8+ clones within EMRA. CD4/CD8 balance held among clones contracting day 15 to 85, and later expanders leaned CD4+.

One entry per CDR3 protein results from TCRdb running MiXCR on the 5' RACE reads. The sample records approximately 260,000 distinct CDR3 sequences, around 15% being singletons. The sample consisted of PBMCs or a T cell subset sorted from them (not recorded which). This chain links TRBV12-5 with TRBJ2-3; TRBD1 might be the D (6 bases). This clonotype originated in a young man who had mild COVID-19 (a few samples of this study predate the infection). Cell type and time point are not known. CDR3 DNA: TGTGCTAGTGCCGCAATCCGAGGCAGGGGAGTTTCGGATACGCGGTATTTT. This encodes CASAAIRGRGVSDTRYF.